This passage covers 21 T cell receptor beta chains from one sample sequenced in a study of blood T cells in healthy people across ages. The second PCR ran roughly 7 to 12 cycles with a sample-barcoded 5' primer and J-beta primers. One entry per CDR3 protein, called by TCRdb with MiXCR from the 5' RACE reads. The sample holds 1.5 million to 2 million distinct CDR3 sequences; 25% to 30% are singletons and the top ten take more than 6%. The material sequenced was blood. The receptors originated from a woman in her twenties or thirties in good health.

Remarks on this clonotype: A much larger clonotype is one base distant, so this may be a read error. This sequence joins TRBV28 and TRBJ2-4, with a weak D call TRBD1 (5 bases). The J call may not be correct, given that the DNA end is closer to TRBJ2-7. This CDR3 comprises 13 residues. Germline values: CDR1 MDHEN, CDR2 SYDVKM. The CDR3: CVSVQAGSYEQYF. The CDR3 DNA follows: TGTGTCAGCGTTCAAGCAGGGTCCTACGAGCAGTACTTC.

As regards this clonotype: An end of the junction does not agree with germline; a read error may underlie this. The chain joins TRBV7-2 to TRBJ2-2; 8 nucleotides match TRBD2. CDR1 and CDR2 (germline): SGHTA, FQGNSA. The CDR3 sequence is 15 residues long. The CDR3 reads CASGFREGPSGELFF. In DNA, the CDR3 is TGTGCCAGCGGTTTCCGGGAGGGCCCCTCCGGGGAGTTGTTTTTT.

This clonotype was seen only a few times. V is TRBV6-5 and J is TRBJ1-5; 9 positions match TRBD1. CDR1 is MNHEY and CDR2 is SVGAGI in the germline V gene. Trimming at V came to 6 bases and at J to 1 base, leaving 7 bases not matched to a gene. The CDR3 totals 16 residues. The CDR3 bases are TGTGCCAGCAGGGGCACAGGGGGCGGGAGCAATCAGCCCCAGCATTTT. Protein sequence: CASRGTGGGSNQPQHF.

This chain uses TRBV11-2 with TRBJ2-7, with 8 bases lining up with TRBD1. CDR1 and CDR2 from the germline V gene are SGHAT and FQNNGV. The trim removed 7 bases at V and 2 bases at J, leaving 10 bases unmatched. The CDR3 length is 15 residues. CDR3 in amino acids: CASTYGDRRAYEQYF. CDR3 in DNA: TGTGCCAGCACCTATGGGGACAGGAGAGCCTACGAGCAGTACTTC.

The V gene is TRBV6-6, the J gene TRBJ2-3; maybe TRBD1 (6 bases). The V gene lost 2 bases and the J gene lost 6 bases, with 12 bases spanning the gap. This CDR3 has 14 amino acids. The germline gives CDR1 MNHNY, CDR2 SVGAGI (reference sequence). The CDR3 loop is CASSYVDRGDTQYF. CDR3 DNA: TGTGCCAGCAGTTACGTGGACAGAGGGGATACGCAGTATTTT.

The gene calls are TRBV5-1 and TRBJ1-1; TRBD1 aligns across 7 bases. Trimming cost V 4 bases and J 10 bases; bases outside gene matches: 7. Germline V gene lookup returns CDR1 SGHRS and CDR2 YFSETQ. This CDR3 spans 12 amino acids. The chain's CDR3 is CASSPDRTGAFF. In nucleotides, the CDR3 is TGCGCCAGCAGCCCGGACAGGACCGGAGCTTTCTTT. Variable domain in full (rest from reference TRBV5-1 and TRBJ1-1): KAGVTQTPRYLIKTRGQQVTLSCSPISGHRSVSWYQQTPGQGLQFLFEYFSETQRNKGNFPGRFSGRQFSNSRSEMNVSTLELGDSALYLCASSPDRTGAFFGQGTRLTVV.

This chain connects TRBV27 to TRBJ2-1, with 9 positions matching TRBD1. The CDR3 totals 13 residues. Looked up from germline, CDR1 is MNHEY and CDR2 is SMNVEV (reference sequence). V dropped 6 bases and J dropped 13; count of bases not matched to a gene: 10. The chain's CDR3 is CASSWTGDWEQFF. The CDR3 DNA reads as TGTGCCAGCAGCTGGACAGGGGATTGGGAACAGTTCTTC.

CDR3 DNA: TGTGCCAGCAGCCTCCCCCCGGGCCGGGAGCAGTACTTC. It yields the protein CASSLPPGREQYF. The chain recombines TRBV7-2 with TRBJ2-7; D remains unclear. The V end lost 5 bases, the J end lost 7 bases, and 15 bases lay between the germline ends. In germline, CDR1 is SGHTA, CDR2 FQGNSA. The length of the CDR3 is 13 residues.

This chain uses TRBV12-3 or TRBV12-4 with TRBJ1-5; TRBD1 agrees at 11 bases. After removal of 5 bases from V and 10 bases from J, the junction contained 7 bases not matched to a gene. The CDR3 contains 14 residues. CDR3 nucleotide sequence: TGTGCCAGCAGTGCATCCGGGACAGGGGGACCCCAGCATTTT. It yields the protein CASSASGTGGPQHF.

Worth noting for this clonotype: A much larger clonotype is one base distant, so this may be a read error. This chain connects TRBV6-5 to TRBJ2-5; D is uncertain. The CDR3 sequence is 15 residues long. CDR1 and CDR2 from the germline V gene are MNHEY and SVGAGI. CDR3 nucleotides: TGTGCCAGCAGTTACTCGACCGACCGGACCCACGAGCAGGACTTC. Translation gives CASSYSTDRTHEQDF.

This clonotype was detected ten times or more. V is TRBV20-1 and J is TRBJ1-6; tentative D call: TRBD1 (5 bases). This CDR3 is built from 14 residues. V gave up 6 bases and J gave up 12 bases, with 21 bases separating them. Germline V gene data show CDR1 as DFQATT and CDR2 as SNEGSKA (reference sequence). The CDR3 coding sequence is TGCAGTGCCCCCAATGTAGGGGCCCCTTTACCCCTCCACTTT. Its protein product is CSAPNVGAPLPLHF.

Details on this clonotype: Mismatch with germline at one junction end may stem from a read error. V is TRBV7-9 and J is TRBJ1-6; D unresolved. The CDR3 sequence is 13 residues long. Germline lookup yields CDR1 SEHNR and CDR2 FQNEAQ (reference sequence). The CDR3 protein is CACSFGGQAPLHF. As DNA, the CDR3 is TGTGCCTGCAGCTTCGGAGGGCAGGCGCCCCTCCACTTT. The variable domain in full, with the rest retrieved from reference TRBV7-9 and TRBJ1-6, is DTGVSQNPRHKITKRGQNVTFRCDPISEHNRLYWYRQTLGQGPEFLTYFQNEAQLEKSRLLSDRFSAERPKGSFSTLEIQRTEQGDSAMYLCACSFGGQAPLHFGNGTRLTVT.

V is TRBV5-6 and J is TRBJ2-5; tentative D call: TRBD1 (5 bases). Trimming took off 1 base at V and 5 bases at J, with 21 bases between the two ends. Looked up from germline, CDR1 is SGHDT and CDR2 is YYEEEE. The CDR3 contains 17 residues. The CDR3 sequence: CASSLYKGQYPGETQYF. CDR3 in DNA: TGTGCCAGCAGCTTGTATAAGGGCCAGTACCCAGGGGAGACCCAGTACTTC.

CDR3 sequence reads: CASSFSGREDTQYF. In DNA, the CDR3 is TGTGCCAGCAGTTTTAGCGGGAGAGAAGATACGCAGTATTTT. The rearrangement joins TRBV12-3 or TRBV12-4 to TRBJ2-3; 9 nucleotides match TRBD2. V trimming: 3 bases; J trimming: 5 bases; junction bases outside the gene matches: 3. The CDR3 runs to 14 residues.

This clonotype was found a few times. The chain carries TRBV28 and TRBJ2-5; no clear D. Trimming took 8 bases from V and 5 from J, leaving 18 bases between them. The V gene's germline CDR1 is MDHEN and CDR2 SYDVKM. The CDR3 length is 14 residues. The CDR3 DNA follows: TGTGCCAGCCAGGAGAGGCAAGTAGTGGAGACCCAGTACTTC. Protein: CASQERQVVETQYF.

This clonotype was observed a handful of times. The chain uses TRBV7-2 and TRBJ2-4; the D gene is possibly TRBD1 (5 bases). V was shortened by 0 bases and J by 9 bases, with 12 bases between the two germline ends. The CDR3 contains 14 residues. The germline CDR1 and CDR2 sequences are SGHTA and FQGNSA. CDR3 nucleotide sequence: TGTGCCAGCAGCTTAGCTGGCAGGGCAAGCATTCAGTACTTC. This codes for CASSLAGRASIQYF.

Concerning this clonotype: Just one base apart from a much larger clone, this may be a read error. The chain combines TRBV9 with TRBJ1-4, with TRBD1 as a possible D gene (5 bases). CDR3 length: 15 amino acids. Germline V gives CDR1 SGDLS, CDR2 YYNGEE. CDR3 sequence reads: CASSVAQGPNEKRFF. As DNA, the CDR3 is TGTGCCAGCAGCGTAGCCCAGGGACCGAATGAAAAACGGTTTTTT.

For the CDR3, the DNA is TGTGCTAGTGGTACCCAGAATCAGCCCCAGCATTTT. Protein sequence: CASGTQNQPQHF. The chain uses TRBV12-5 and TRBJ1-5; D gene uncertain. There are 12 residues in the CDR3. V gave up 5 bases and J gave up 4 bases, with 6 bases separating them. The germline V gene has CDR1 LGHNT and CDR2 FRNRAP.

This chain connects TRBV9 to TRBJ2-2; 13 bases line up with TRBD2. The CDR3 has 16 amino acids. Germline CDR1 is SGDLS and CDR2 is YYNGEE. V gave up 3 bases and J gave up 5 bases; unmatched junction bases: 4. The DNA of the CDR3 is TGTGCCAGCAGCGCGACTAGCGGGGGGCCGACCGGGGAGCTGTTTTTT. Protein sequence: CASSATSGGPTGELFF.

In this sample, this clonotype turned up many times. The genes are TRBV25-1 and TRBJ2-5; 7 bases map to TRBD2. The V segment lost 6 bases and the J segment 3 bases; nucleotides outside the gene matches: 4. CDR1 and CDR2 (germline): MGHDK, SYGVNS. The CDR3 totals 13 residues. The DNA for the CDR3 is TGTGCCAGCAGGGGAGGGAATAAAGAGACCCAGTACTTC. This translates into CASRGGNKETQYF.

This clonotype appeared many times. The chain recombines TRBV20-1 with TRBJ1-2; 7 nucleotides agree with TRBD1. The CDR3 spans 15 residues. Germline assignment: CDR1 DFQATT and CDR2 SNEGSKA (reference sequence). V lost 6 bases and J lost 6; bases outside the gene matches: 16. CDR3 nucleotide sequence: TGCAGTGCCCCTACACGCATAACAGGGGCGCATGGCTACACCTTC. This gives the protein CSAPTRITGAHGYTF.